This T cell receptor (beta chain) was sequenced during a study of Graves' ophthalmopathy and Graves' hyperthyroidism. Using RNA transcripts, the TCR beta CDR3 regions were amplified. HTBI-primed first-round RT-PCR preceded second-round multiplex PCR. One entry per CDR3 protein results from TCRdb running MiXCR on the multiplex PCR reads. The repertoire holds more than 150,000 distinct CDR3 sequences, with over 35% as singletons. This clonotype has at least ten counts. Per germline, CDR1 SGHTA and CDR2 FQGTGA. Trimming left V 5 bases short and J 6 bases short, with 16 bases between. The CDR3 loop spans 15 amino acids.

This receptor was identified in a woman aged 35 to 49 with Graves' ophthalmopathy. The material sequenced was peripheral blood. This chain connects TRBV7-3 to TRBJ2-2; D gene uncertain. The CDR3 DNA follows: TGTGCCAGCAGCCCTGACCGTAATAGGGCCGGGGAGCTGTTTTTT. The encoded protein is CASSPDRNRAGELFF.